A single sample is the source of the 2 T cell receptor beta chains below, sequenced in a study of blood T cells in healthy people across ages. PCR was performed a second time for about 6 to 12 cycles using a sample-barcoded 5' primer and a J-beta primer mix. TCRdb passed the 5' RACE reads through MiXCR, listing each CDR3 protein once. The table shows about 640,000 distinct CDR3 sequences, with about 30% occurring only once. Sequencing input: blood. The receptors here all came from a woman of 80 years or more in good health.

This clonotype was counted at least ten times. CDR3: CSARDRQEVQETQYF. In DNA form, the CDR3 reads TGCAGTGCTAGAGATAGGCAGGAAGTACAAGAGACCCAGTACTTC. This chain links TRBV20-1 with TRBJ2-5; D is undetermined. The V end was cut by 0 bases, the J end by 2 bases, with 13 bases between. This CDR3 spans 15 amino acids. Looked up from germline, CDR1 is DFQATT and CDR2 is SNEGSKA (reference sequence).

The V and J genes are TRBV29-1 and TRBJ2-7; 14 positions match TRBD2. The CDR3 is 18 amino acids. The J segment lost 7 bases and the V segment lost 2 bases, leaving 16 bases of the junction unmatched. CDR1 and CDR2 from the germline V gene are SQVTM and ANQGSEA. As DNA, the CDR3 is TGCAGCGTTGAAACAGGGACTAGCGGGGGCCCCGTAGGAAATGAGCAGTACTTC. Protein sequence: CSVETGTSGGPVGNEQYF.